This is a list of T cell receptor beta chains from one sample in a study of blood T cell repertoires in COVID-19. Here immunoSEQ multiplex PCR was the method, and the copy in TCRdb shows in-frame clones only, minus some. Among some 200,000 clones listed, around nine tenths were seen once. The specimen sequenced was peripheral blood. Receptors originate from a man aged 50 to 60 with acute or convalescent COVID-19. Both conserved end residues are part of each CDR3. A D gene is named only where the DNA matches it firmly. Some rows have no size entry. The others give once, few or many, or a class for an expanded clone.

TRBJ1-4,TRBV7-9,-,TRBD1,CASSLGQGNEKLFF,TGTGCCAGCAGCCTGGGACAGGGAAATGAAAAACTGTTTTTT
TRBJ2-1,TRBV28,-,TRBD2,CAIPGTSGDQTYNEQFF,TGTGCCATCCCCGGGACTAGCGGAGATCAGACCTACAATGAGCAGTTCTTC
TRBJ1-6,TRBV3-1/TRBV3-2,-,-,CASSQETTASPLHF,TGTGCCAGCAGCCAAGAGACGACAGCATCACCCCTCCACTTT
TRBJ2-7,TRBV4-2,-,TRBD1,CASSQTWDSSYEQYF,TGTGCCAGCAGCCAAACCTGGGACAGCTCCTACGAGCAGTACTTC
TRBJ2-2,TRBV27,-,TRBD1,CASSTGTGTGELFF,TGTGCCAGCAGTACCGGGACAGGCACCGGGGAGCTGTTTTTT
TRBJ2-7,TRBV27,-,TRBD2,CASSRRPPTSGAYEQYF,TGTGCCAGCAGCCGAAGGCCCCCGACTAGCGGCGCTTACGAGCAGTACTTC
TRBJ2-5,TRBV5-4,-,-,CASSLAGGGASKTQYF,TGTGCCAGCAGCTTGGCCGGAGGGGGGGCTTCGAAGACCCAGTACTTC
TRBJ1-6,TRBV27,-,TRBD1,CASGPRDRPLHF,TGTGCCAGCGGGCCCCGGGACAGGCCCCTCCACTTT
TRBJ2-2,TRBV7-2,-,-,CASSPIPTSVNTGELFF,TGTGCCAGCAGCCCAATCCCGACTAGTGTTAACACCGGGGAGCTGTTTTTT
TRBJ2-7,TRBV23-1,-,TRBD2,CASSQSGRLARENPYEQYF,TGCGCCAGCAGTCAATCTGGGAGACTAGCGCGGGAGAACCCCTACGAGCAGTACTTC
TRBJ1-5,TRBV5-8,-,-,CASSFYSQTYSNQPQHF,TGTGCCAGCAGCTTCTACAGCCAAACGTATAGCAATCAGCCCCAGCATTTT
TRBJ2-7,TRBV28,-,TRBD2,CATRPGGGYEQYF,TGTGCCACCCGTCCGGGAGGTGGTTACGAGCAGTACTTC
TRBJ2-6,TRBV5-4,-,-,CASSPDRNSGANVLTF,TGTGCCAGCAGCCCGGACAGAAACTCTGGGGCCAACGTCCTGACTTTC
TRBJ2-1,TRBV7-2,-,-,CASSPGRLDAEQFF,TGTGCCAGCAGCCCAGGGAGGCTAGACGCTGAGCAGTTCTTC
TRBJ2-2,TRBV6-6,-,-,CASRGSTGELFF,TGTGCCAGCAGGGGGAGCACCGGGGAGCTGTTTTTT
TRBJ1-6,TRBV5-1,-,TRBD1,CASSPGQGDSPLHF,TGCGCCAGCAGCCCCGGACAGGGAGACTCACCCCTCCACTTT
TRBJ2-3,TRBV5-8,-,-,CASSLRADSLTDTQYF,TGTGCCAGCAGCCTGAGAGCAGACAGTCTCACAGATACGCAGTATTTT
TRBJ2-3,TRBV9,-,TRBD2,CASSVSGLAGGGAQYF,TGTGCCAGCAGCGTCTCTGGACTAGCGGGCGGAGGGGCGCAGTATTTT
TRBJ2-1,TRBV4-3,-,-,CASSHRTGAGEQFF,TGCGCCAGCAGCCATCGCACAGGGGCGGGGGAGCAGTTCTTC
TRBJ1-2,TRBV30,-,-,CAWNVGALYYGYTF,TGTGCCTGGAATGTGGGGGCACTTTACTATGGCTACACCTTC
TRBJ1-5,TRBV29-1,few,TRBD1,CSVVDRGNRNQPQHF,TGCAGCGTTGTTGACAGGGGTAACCGCAATCAGCCCCAGCATTTT
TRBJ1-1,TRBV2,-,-,CASSARQGHTEAFF,TGTGCCAGCAGTGCAAGGCAGGGGCACACTGAAGCTTTCTTT
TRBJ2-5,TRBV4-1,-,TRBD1,CASSPEQGLGETQYF,TGCGCCAGCAGCCCCGAACAGGGGCTGGGGGAGACCCAGTACTTC
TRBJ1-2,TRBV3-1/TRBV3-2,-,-,CASSQYVGAHGYTF,TGTGCCAGCAGCCAATATGTGGGGGCACATGGCTACACCTTC